The sequence of this TCR beta chain was determined in a study of neurological immune-mediated disorders. This clonotype has at least ten counts. The CDR3 is made up of 15 amino acids. Germline lookup yields CDR1 SGHAT and CDR2 FQNNGV. Germline trimming cut 5 bases from V and 4 bases from J; bases unmatched to any gene: 7. cDNA was made by 5'RACE with 10-nucleotide random UMIs. TCRdb analysed the 5' RACE reads with MiXCR anew, one entry per CDR3 protein. Of around 40,000 distinct CDR3 sequences listed, about 12% are singletons. The TCR was taken from a female donor in good health. Sequencing used PBMCs. V gene TRBV11-2 combines with J gene TRBJ2-2; 7 nucleotides agree with TRBD2. CDR3 sequence: CASSPRGGSTGELFF. CDR3 sequence (DNA): TGTGCCAGCAGCCCCCGGGGCGGGAGCACCGGGGAGCTGTTTTTT. Full variable domain (remainder filled in from reference TRBV11-2 and TRBJ2-2): EAGVAQSPRYKIIEKRQSVAFWCNPISGHATLYWYQQILGQGPKLLIQFQNNGVVDDSQLPKDRFSAERLKGVDSTLKIQPAKLEDSAVYLCASSPRGGSTGELFFGEGSRLTVL.